This TCR beta chain emerged from a study of glioma-infiltrating T cells after dendritic cell vaccination. Study-wide context: Patients had newly diagnosed or recurrent glioblastoma and received dendritic cell vaccines. The vaccine used monocyte-derived dendritic cells pulsed overnight with autologous tumor lysate.

TCRdb keeps only in-frame clones here, not all; method: immunoSEQ multiplex PCR. Of approximately 50,000 clones in the sample, roughly 90% are singletons; the top ten hold less than 6.5%. Trimming stripped 0 bases from V and 0 bases from J, with 12 bases between. Germline V gene data show CDR1 as MGHRA and CDR2 as YSYEKL. The CDR3 covers 16 residues. Time point specified: after dendritic cell vaccination, including at tumor progression/relapse. This sequence joins TRBV4-1 and TRBJ2-7, with a possible D match to TRBD2 (5 bases). This material consisted of blood, taken after dendritic cell vaccination. The sequence was obtained from a human donor with glioblastoma. CDR3 amino acids: CASSQESGPTSYEQYF. In DNA form, the CDR3 reads TGCGCCAGCAGCCAAGAGAGCGGTCCCACCTCCTACGAGCAGTACTTC.